The T cell receptor (beta chain) under discussion was sequenced for a study of blood T cell repertoires in COVID-19. Looking at the study overall: T cells, B-cell-depleted T cells, or PBMCs provided the cDNA or gDNA that served as material.

Repertoires were generated with immunoSEQ multiplex PCR, while TCRdb's copy carries only in-frame clones and drops some. The sample consists of 250,000 to 400,000 clones, roughly nine tenths of them appearing once. This clone was seen just once. The specimen was PBMCs or T cells enriched from blood (not recorded which). This receptor was identified in a man between 60 and 75 years old who had recovered from COVID-19.

The CDR3 sequence: CASSRALNPGNTIYF. The CDR3 nucleotides read TGTGCCAGCAGCCGAGCCCTAAACCCTGGAAACACCATATATTTT. The rearrangement uses TRBV6-5 and TRBJ1-3; D gene unclear. The CDR3 length is 15 residues. CDR1 and CDR2 from the germline V gene are MNHEY and SVGAGI. The germline V and J ends were trimmed by 6 bases and 2 bases, with 14 bases remaining between them.